A selection of T cell receptor beta chains follows, all from one sample in a study of shared clonotypes between healthy human individuals. Assay used: immunoSEQ multiplex PCR; TCRdb lists only in-frame clones, some missing. The table shows roughly 2,000,000 clones, with 85% to 95% occurring only once. Material for sequencing was naive CD8+ T cells sorted from blood. These receptors all come from a man aged 18 to 35 in good health. CDR3s include the opening cysteine and the closing phenylalanine or tryptophan. Fields, in order: J gene, V gene, CDR3 protein.

TRBJ1-6,TRBV5-6,CASSLYRGSSPLHF
TRBJ2-1,TRBV29-1,CSVGGHDRSYNEQFF
TRBJ1-2,TRBV4-1,CASSQGVADNYGYTF
TRBJ2-1,TRBV5-6,CASSPRGPEQFF
TRBJ2-4,TRBV11-2,CASSLNKNIQYF
TRBJ1-2,TRBV29-1,CSVVTGDYGYTF
TRBJ1-1,TRBV2,CASSDLNTEAFF
TRBJ1-1,TRBV9,CASSAIRQGETEAFF
TRBJ2-7,TRBV29-1,CSVGGQAGGNEQYF
TRBJ1-5,TRBV28,CASRNTGASNQPQHF
TRBJ2-1,TRBV5-1,CASSLNYNEQFF
TRBJ2-5,TRBV19,CASQRTTTQETQYF
TRBJ2-1,TRBV4-1,CASSRKAGGSYNEQFF
TRBJ2-7,TRBV4-2,CASTSGTGAEQYF
TRBJ2-2,TRBV27,CASSLTRGELFF